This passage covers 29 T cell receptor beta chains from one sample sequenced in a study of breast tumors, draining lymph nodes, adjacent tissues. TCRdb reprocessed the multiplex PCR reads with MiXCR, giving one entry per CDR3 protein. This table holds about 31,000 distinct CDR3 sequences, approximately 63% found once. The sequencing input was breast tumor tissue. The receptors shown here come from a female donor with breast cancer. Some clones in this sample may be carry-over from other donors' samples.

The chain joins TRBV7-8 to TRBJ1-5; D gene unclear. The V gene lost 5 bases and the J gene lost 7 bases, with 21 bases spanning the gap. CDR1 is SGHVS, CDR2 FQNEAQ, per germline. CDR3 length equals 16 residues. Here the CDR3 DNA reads TGTGCCAGCAGCCGTACGCGTCCGGGGTCGGGGCAGCCCCAGCATTTT. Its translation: CASSRTRPGSGQPQHF.

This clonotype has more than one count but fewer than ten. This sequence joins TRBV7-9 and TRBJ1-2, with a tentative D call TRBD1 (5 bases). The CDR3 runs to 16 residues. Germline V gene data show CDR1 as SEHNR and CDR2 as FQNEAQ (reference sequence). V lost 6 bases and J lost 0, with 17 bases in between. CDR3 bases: TGTGCCAGCAGTCAAGACAGCATCGCCGCTAACTATGGCTACACCTTC. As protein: CASSQDSIAANYGYTF.

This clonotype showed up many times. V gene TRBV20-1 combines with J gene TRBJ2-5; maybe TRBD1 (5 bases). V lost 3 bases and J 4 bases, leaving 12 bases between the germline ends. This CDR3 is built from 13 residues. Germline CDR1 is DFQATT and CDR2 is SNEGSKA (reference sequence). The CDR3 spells CSASQGRGETQYF. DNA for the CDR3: TGCAGTGCTAGTCAGGGAAGGGGAGAGACCCAGTACTTC.

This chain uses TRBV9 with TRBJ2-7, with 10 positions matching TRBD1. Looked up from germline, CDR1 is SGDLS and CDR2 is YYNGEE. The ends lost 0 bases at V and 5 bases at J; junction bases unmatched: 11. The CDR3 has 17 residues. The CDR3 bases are TGTGCCAGCAGCGTAGCCGCCGGGGGACAGGGGACCAACGAGCAGTACTTC. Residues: CASSVAAGGQGTNEQYF.

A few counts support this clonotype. The CDR3 nucleotides read TGCAGTGCTAGCTTCGGGGGGAGGCTGTTTTTT. This codes for CSASFGGRLFF. This chain links TRBV20-1 with TRBJ1-4, with D maybe TRBD1 (5 bases). The CDR3 is 11 amino acids. V gave up 3 bases and J gave up 14 bases, with 13 bases separating them. Germline-derived CDR1 and CDR2 are DFQATT and SNEGSKA (reference sequence).

The CDR3 nucleotides are TGTGCCAGCAGTGCGCCGTTCGTGCACAATGAGCAGTTCTTC. Amino acids: CASSAPFVHNEQFF. The V gene is TRBV25-1, the J gene TRBJ2-1; D not resolved. Trimming stripped 4 bases from V and 5 bases from J, with 12 bases between. Germline V gene sequence: CDR1 MGHDK, CDR2 SYGVNS. The CDR3 spans 14 residues.

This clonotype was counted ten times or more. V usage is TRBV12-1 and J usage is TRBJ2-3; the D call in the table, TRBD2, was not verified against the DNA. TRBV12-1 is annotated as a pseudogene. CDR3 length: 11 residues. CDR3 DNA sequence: TGTGCCTTCCTCCCCTTTGTGATGCAGTATTTT. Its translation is CAFLPFVMQYF.

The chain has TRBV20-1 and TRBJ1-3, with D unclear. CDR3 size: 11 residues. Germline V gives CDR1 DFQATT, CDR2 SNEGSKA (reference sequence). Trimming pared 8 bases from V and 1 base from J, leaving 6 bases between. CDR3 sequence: CSIQSGNTIYF. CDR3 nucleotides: TGCAGTATTCAGTCTGGAAACACCATATATTTT.

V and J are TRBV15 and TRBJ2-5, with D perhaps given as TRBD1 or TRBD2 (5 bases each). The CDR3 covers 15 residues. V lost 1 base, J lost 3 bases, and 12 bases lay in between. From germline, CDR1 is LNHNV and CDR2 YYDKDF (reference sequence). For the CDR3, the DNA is TGTGCCACCAGCAGAGGTCGGGACGCCGAAGAGACCCAGTACTTC. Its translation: CATSRGRDAEETQYF. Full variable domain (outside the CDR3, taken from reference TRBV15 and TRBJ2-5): DAMVIQNPRYQVTQFGKPVTLSCSQTLNHNVMYWYQQKSSQAPKLLFHYYDKDFNNEADTPDNFQSRRPNTSFCFLDIRSPGLGDTAMYLCATSRGRDAEETQYFGPGTRLLVL.

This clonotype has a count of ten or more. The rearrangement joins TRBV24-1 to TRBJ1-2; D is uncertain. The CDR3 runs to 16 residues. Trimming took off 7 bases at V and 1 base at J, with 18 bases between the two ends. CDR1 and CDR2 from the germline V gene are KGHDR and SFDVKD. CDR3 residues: CATSSYSGPLNYGYTF. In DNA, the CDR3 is TGTGCCACCAGCTCCTATTCCGGACCTCTTAACTATGGCTACACCTTC.

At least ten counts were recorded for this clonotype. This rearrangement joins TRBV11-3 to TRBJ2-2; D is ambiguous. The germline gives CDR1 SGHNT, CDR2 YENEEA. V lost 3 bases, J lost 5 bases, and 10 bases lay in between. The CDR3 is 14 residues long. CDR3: CASSFDGSTGELFF. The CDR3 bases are TGTGCCAGCAGCTTCGACGGATCTACCGGGGAGCTGTTTTTT. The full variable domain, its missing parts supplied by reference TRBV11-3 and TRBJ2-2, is EAGVVQSPRYKIIEKKQPVAFWCNPISGHNTLYWYLQNLGQGPELLIRYENEEAVDDSQLPKDRFSAERLKGVDSTLKIQPAELGDSAVYLCASSFDGSTGELFFGEGSRLTVL.

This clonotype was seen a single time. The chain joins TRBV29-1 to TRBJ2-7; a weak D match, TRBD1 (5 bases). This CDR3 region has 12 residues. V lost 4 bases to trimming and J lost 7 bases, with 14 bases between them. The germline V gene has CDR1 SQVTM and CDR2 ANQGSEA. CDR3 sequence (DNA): TGCAGCGTTGCGCCAGGGTCTTTGGAGCAGTACTTC. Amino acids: CSVAPGSLEQYF.

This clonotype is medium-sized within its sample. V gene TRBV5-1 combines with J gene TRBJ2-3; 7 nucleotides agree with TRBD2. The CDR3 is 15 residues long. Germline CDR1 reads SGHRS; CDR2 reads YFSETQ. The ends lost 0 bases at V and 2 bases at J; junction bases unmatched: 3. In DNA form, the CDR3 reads TGCGCCAGCAGCTTGGGGGCGGGAGTCACAGATACGCAGTATTTT. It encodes CASSLGAGVTDTQYF.

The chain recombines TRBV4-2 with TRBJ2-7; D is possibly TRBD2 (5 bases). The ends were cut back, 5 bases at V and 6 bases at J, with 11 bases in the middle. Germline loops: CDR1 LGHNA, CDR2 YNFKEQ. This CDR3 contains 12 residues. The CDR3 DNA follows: TGTGCCAGCAGCGGCGAGGGAGTCGAGCAGTACTTC. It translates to CASSGEGVEQYF.

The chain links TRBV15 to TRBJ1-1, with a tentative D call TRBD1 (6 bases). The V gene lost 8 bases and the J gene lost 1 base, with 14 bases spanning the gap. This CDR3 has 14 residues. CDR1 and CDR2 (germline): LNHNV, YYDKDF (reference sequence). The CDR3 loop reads CATGPGHRNTEAFF. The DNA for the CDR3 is TGTGCCACCGGACCGGGACACCGGAACACTGAAGCTTTCTTT.

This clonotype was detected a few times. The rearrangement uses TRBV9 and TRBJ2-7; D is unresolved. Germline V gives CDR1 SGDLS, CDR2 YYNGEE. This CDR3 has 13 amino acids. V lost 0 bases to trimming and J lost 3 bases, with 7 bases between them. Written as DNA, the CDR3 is TGTGCCAGCAGCGTAGATTTAAACTACGAGCAGTACTTC. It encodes CASSVDLNYEQYF. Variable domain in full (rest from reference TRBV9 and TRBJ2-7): DSGVTQTPKHLITATGQRVTLRCSPRSGDLSVYWYQQSLDQGLQFLIQYYNGEERAKGNILERFSAQQFPDLHSELNLSSLELGDSALYFCASSVDLNYEQYFGPGTRLTVT.

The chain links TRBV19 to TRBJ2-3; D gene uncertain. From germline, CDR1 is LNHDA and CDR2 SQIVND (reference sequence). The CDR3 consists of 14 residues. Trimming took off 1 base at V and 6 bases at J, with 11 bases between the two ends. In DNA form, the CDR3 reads TGTGCCAGTAGTATAGGAGGCTCCCGGGATACGCAGTATTTT. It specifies CASSIGGSRDTQYF.

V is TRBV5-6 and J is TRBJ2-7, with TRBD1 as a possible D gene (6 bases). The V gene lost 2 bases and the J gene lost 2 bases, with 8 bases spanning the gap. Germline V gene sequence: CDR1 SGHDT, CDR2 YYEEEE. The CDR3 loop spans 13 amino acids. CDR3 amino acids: CASSFRQAYEQYF. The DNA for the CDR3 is TGTGCCAGCAGCTTCCGACAGGCCTACGAGCAGTACTTC.

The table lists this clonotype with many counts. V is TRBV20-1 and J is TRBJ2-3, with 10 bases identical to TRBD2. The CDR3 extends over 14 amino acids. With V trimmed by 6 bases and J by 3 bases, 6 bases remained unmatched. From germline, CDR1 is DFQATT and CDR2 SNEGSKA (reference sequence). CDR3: CSALLAGATDTQYF. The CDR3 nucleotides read TGCAGTGCGTTGCTAGCGGGAGCAACAGATACGCAGTATTTT.

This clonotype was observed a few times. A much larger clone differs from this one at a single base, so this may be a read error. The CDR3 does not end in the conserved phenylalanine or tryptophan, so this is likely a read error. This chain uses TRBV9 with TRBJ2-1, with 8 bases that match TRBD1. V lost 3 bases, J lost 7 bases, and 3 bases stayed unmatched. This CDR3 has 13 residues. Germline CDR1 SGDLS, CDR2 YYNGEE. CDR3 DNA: TGTGCCAGCAGCGCCAGGGGGCGTAATGAGCAGTTCCCC. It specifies CASSARGRNEQFP.

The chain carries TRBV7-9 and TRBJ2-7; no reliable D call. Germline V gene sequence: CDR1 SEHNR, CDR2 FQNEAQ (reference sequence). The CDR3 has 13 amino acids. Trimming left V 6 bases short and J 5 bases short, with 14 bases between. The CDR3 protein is CASSTGLYDEQYV. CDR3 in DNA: TGTGCCAGCAGTACTGGCCTCTACGACGAGCAGTACGTC.

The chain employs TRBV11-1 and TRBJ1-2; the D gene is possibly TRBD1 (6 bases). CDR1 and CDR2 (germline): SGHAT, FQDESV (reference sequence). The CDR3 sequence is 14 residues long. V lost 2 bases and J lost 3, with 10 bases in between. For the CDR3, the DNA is TGTGCCAGCAGCTTAACGACAGGCGACTATGGCTACACCTTC. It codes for CASSLTTGDYGYTF.

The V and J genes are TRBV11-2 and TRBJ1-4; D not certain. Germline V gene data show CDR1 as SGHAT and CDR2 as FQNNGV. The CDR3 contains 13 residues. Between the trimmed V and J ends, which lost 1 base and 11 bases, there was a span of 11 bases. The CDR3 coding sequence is TGTGCCAGCAGCTTAGGAAGCGACGTGAAACTGTTTTTT. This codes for CASSLGSDVKLFF.

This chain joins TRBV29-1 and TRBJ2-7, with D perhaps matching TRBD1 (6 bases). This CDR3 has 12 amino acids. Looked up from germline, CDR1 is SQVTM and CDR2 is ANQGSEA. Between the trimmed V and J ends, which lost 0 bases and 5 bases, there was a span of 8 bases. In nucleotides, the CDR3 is TGCAGCGTTGAAGATGGGACAAACGAGCAGTACTTC. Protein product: CSVEDGTNEQYF.

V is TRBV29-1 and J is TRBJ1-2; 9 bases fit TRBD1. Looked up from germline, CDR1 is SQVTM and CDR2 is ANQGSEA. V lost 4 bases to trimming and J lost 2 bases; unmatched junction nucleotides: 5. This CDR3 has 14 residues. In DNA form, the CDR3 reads TGCAGCGTTGTTTGGACAGGGGCCAACTATGGCTACACCTTC. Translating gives CSVVWTGANYGYTF. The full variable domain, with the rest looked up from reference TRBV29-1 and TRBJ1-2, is SAVISQKPSRDICQRGTSLTIQCQVDSQVTMMFWYRQQPGQSLTLIATANQGSEATYESGFVIDKFPISRPNLTFSTLTVSNMSPEDSSIYLCSVVWTGANYGYTFGSGTRLTVV.

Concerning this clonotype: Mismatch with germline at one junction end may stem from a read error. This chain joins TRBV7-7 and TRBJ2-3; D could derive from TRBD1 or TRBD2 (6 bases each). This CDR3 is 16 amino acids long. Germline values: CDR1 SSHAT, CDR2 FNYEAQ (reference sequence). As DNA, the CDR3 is TGTGCTAGCAGCTTAGTCCCGGGGGCTGGCACAGATACGCAGTATTTT. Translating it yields CASSLVPGAGTDTQYF.

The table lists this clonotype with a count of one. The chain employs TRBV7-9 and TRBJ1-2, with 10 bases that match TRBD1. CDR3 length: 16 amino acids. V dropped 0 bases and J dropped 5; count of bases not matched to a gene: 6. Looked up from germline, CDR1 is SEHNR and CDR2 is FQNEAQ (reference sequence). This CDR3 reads CASSLAETGGRYGYTF. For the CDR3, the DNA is TGTGCCAGCAGCTTAGCGGAGACAGGGGGCAGGTATGGCTACACCTTC.

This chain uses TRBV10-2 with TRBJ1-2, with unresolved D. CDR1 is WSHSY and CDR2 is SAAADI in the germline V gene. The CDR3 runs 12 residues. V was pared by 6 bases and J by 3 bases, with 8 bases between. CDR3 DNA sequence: TGCGCCAGCAGACGCGTCGACTATGGCTACACCTTC. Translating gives CASRRVDYGYTF.

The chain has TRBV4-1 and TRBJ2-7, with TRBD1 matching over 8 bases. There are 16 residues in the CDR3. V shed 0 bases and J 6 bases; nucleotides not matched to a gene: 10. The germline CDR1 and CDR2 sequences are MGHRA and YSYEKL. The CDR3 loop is CASSQDYGQGRSEQYF. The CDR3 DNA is TGCGCCAGCAGCCAAGATTACGGACAGGGTCGGTCCGAGCAGTACTTC.